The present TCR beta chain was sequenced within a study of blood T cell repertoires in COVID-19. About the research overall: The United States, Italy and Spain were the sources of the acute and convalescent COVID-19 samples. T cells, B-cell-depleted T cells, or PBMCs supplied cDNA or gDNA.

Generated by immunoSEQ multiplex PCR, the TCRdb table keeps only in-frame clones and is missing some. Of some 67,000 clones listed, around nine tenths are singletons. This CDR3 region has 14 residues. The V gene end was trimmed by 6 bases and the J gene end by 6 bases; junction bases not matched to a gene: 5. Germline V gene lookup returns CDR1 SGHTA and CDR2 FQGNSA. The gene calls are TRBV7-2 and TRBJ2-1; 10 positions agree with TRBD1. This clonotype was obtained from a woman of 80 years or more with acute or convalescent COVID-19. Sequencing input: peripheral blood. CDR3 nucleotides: TGTGCCAGCAGGCTAGACAGGGGGCTCAATGAGCAGTTCTTC. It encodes CASRLDRGLNEQFF. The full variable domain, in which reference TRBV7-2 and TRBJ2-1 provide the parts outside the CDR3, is GAGVSQSPSNKVTEKGKDVELRCDPISGHTALYWYRQSLGQGLEFLIYFQGNSAPDKSGLPSDRFSAERTGGSVSTLTIQRTQQEDSAVYLCASRLDRGLNEQFFGPGTRLTVL.